Below, 32 T cell receptor beta chains from the same sample are listed, as sequenced in a study of T cell responses to AZD1222 COVID-19 vaccine. Repertoires were generated with immunoSEQ multiplex PCR, while TCRdb's copy carries only in-frame clones and drops some. Of approximately 70,000 clones in the sample, roughly 84% are singletons; the top ten hold 20% to 30%. This material consisted of peripheral blood, taken on day 0 of AZD1222 vaccination. Receptors were obtained from an adult in good health.

This clone occurred once. V usage is TRBV10-3 and J usage is TRBJ2-5, with a weak D call TRBD1 (5 bases). Trimming pared 7 bases from V and 1 base from J, leaving 13 bases between. The CDR3 loop spans 14 amino acids. Germline V lookup: CDR1 ENHRY, CDR2 SYGVKD. CDR3 amino acids: CAITYRTIQETQYF. The CDR3 DNA reads as TGTGCCATCACCTACCGGACAATCCAAGAGACCCAGTACTTC.

This clone was detected ten times or more. The same CDR3 also results from other DNA sequences found in this sample. The V call is TRBV3-1 (or the pseudogene TRBV3-2), the J call TRBJ1-1; D possibly corresponds to TRBD1 (5 bases). Trimming cost V 3 bases and J 1 base, with 6 bases left between them. CDR3 length: 13 residues. Germline loops: CDR1 LGHDT, CDR2 YNNKEL (reference sequence). The CDR3 sequence: CASSQGGNTEAFF. As DNA, the CDR3 is TGTGCCAGCAGCCAGGGGGGGAACACTGAAGCTTTCTTT.

The chain carries TRBV7-2 and TRBJ1-6; D remains ambiguous. Trimming took off 3 bases at V and 12 bases at J, with 9 bases between the two ends. The V gene's germline CDR1 is SGHTA and CDR2 FQGNSA. CDR3 length: 12 residues. The CDR3 coding sequence is TGTGCCAGCAGCTTCCCCAACCTACCCCTCCACTTT. Translation: CASSFPNLPLHF.

CDR3 in DNA: TGTGCCAGCAGCTTAGGGCCCAGAGGGGCCTACGAGCAGTACTTC. This encodes CASSLGPRGAYEQYF. The J gene is TRBJ2-7, the V gene TRBV7-9; D may correspond to TRBD1 or TRBD2 (5 bases each). Trimming pared 1 base from V and 2 bases from J, leaving 12 bases between. CDR3 length: 15 amino acids. CDR1 and CDR2 from the germline V gene are SEHNR and FQNEAQ (reference sequence).

The V and J genes are TRBV7-9 and TRBJ2-7; no clear D gene. Germline V CDR1 and CDR2: SEHNR, FQNEAQ (reference sequence). The CDR3 covers 13 residues. V was shortened by 0 bases and J by 7 bases, with 10 bases between the two germline ends. The CDR3 coding sequence is TGTGCCAGCAGCTTAGCAGGGTGGAATGAGCAGTACTTC. Its protein product is CASSLAGWNEQYF.

This rearrangement joins TRBV2 to TRBJ1-5; D is unresolved. Trimming took 8 bases from V and 0 from J, leaving 11 bases between them. The germline V gene encodes CDR1 SNHLY and CDR2 FYNNEI. The CDR3 sequence is 14 residues long. This chain's CDR3 is CASSEVNSNQPQHF. The CDR3 DNA sequence: TGTGCCAGCTCCGAGGTTAATAGCAATCAGCCCCAGCATTTT.

The chain is built from TRBV30 and TRBJ2-2, with 9 bases fitting TRBD2. The J segment lost 3 bases and the V segment lost 0 bases, leaving 8 bases of the junction unmatched. Germline V gene data show CDR1 as GTSNPN and CDR2 as SVGIG (reference sequence). The CDR3 extends over 17 amino acids. CDR3 nucleotide sequence: TGTGCCTGGAGTGTACTATCAGCGGGGGGACACACCGGGGAGCTGTTTTTT. Translating gives CAWSVLSAGGHTGELFF.

The genes are TRBV20-1 and TRBJ1-1; D is undetermined. Trimming took off 7 bases at V and 3 bases at J, with 6 bases between the two ends. Germline V gives CDR1 DFQATT, CDR2 SNEGSKA (reference sequence). CDR3 length equals 10 residues. CDR3 nucleotides: TGCAGTGTAGGTGACACTGAAGCTTTCTTT. The encoded protein is CSVGDTEAFF.

The V gene is TRBV10-1, the J gene TRBJ2-7; D is unclear. The CDR3 covers 14 residues. Per germline, CDR1 WNHNN and CDR2 SYGVQD (reference sequence). The V end lost 6 bases, the J end lost 6 bases, and 18 bases lay between the germline ends. As DNA, the CDR3 is TGCGCCAGCAGCTCCGGGTGGGGTTCGGGCGAGCAGTACTTC. This codes for CASSSGWGSGEQYF.

The genes are TRBV7-2 and TRBJ2-1; 9 bases fit TRBD1. There are 17 residues in the CDR3. Per the germline V gene, CDR1 is SGHTA and CDR2 is FQGNSA. Trimming at V came to 1 base and at J to 6 bases, leaving 10 bases not matched to a gene. The CDR3 DNA reads TGTGCCAGCAGCTTAGGGGGACAGGGAGTGCGTGGCAATGAGCAGTTCTTC. Amino acid sequence: CASSLGGQGVRGNEQFF.

The chain links TRBV20-1 to TRBJ2-7; D may be TRBD2 (6 bases). The CDR3 runs 15 residues. CDR1 is DFQATT and CDR2 is SNEGSKA in the germline V gene (reference sequence). V lost 3 bases and J lost 1, with 16 bases in between. The CDR3 bases are TGCAGTGCTAGTGTCGGAGGGGCGAAATCCTACGAGCAGTACTTC. This translates into CSASVGGAKSYEQYF.

This rearrangement joins TRBV7-8 to TRBJ1-6; no firm D call. CDR1 SGHVS and CDR2 FQNEAQ come from the germline V gene. The CDR3 totals 15 residues. The V end was cut by 5 bases, the J end by 8 bases, with 16 bases between. The CDR3 DNA follows: TGTGCCAGCAGCCCTACTTCACTAAGGGATTCACCCCTCCACTTT. Its translation: CASSPTSLRDSPLHF.

The rearrangement uses TRBV13 and TRBJ1-3; D remains unclear. The germline CDR1 and CDR2 sequences are PRHDT and FYEKMQ (reference sequence). With 2 bases removed from V and 3 bases from J, the gap between germline ends came to 2 bases. CDR3 size: 12 residues. CDR3: CASSLHGNTIYF. DNA for the CDR3: TGTGCCAGCAGCTTACATGGAAACACCATATATTTT.

This chain links TRBV5-8 with TRBJ1-2; D unresolved. V lost 2 bases, J lost 0 bases, and 11 bases lay in between. The CDR3 loop spans 15 amino acids. Germline CDR1 SGHTS, CDR2 YDEGEE. The CDR3 DNA follows: TGTGCCAGCAGCTTCACCTACAGAACTAACTATGGCTACACCTTC. Protein product: CASSFTYRTNYGYTF.

This clone was recorded only once. V gene TRBV11-2 combines with J gene TRBJ1-2, with unresolved D. With 2 bases removed from V and 7 bases from J, the gap between germline ends came to 11 bases. CDR3 size: 13 residues. Germline CDR1 SGHAT, CDR2 FQNNGV. The CDR3, as DNA: TGTGCCAGCAGCTTACGTGGCAGTGGTGGCTACACCTTC. It encodes CASSLRGSGGYTF.

J is TRBJ2-3 and V is TRBV6-5, with D perhaps TRBD1 (6 bases). This CDR3 has 13 residues. The V gene lost 6 bases and the J gene lost 12 bases, with 19 bases spanning the gap. Germline CDR1 and CDR2: MNHEY and SVGAGI. The CDR3 region has the DNA TGTGCCAGCAGCCCCGCAGGGGCAGGGATTCAGTATTTT. This sequence encodes CASSPAGAGIQYF.

This chain links TRBV3-1 (or the pseudogene TRBV3-2) with TRBJ1-1; D uncertain. The V gene lost 3 bases and the J gene lost 1 base, with 6 bases spanning the gap. The CDR3 consists of 13 residues. The germline gives CDR1 LGHDT, CDR2 YNNKEL (reference sequence). DNA for the CDR3: TGTGCCAGCAGCCAGCAACCGAACACTGAAGCTTTCTTT. Encoded protein: CASSQQPNTEAFF.

The CDR3 DNA reads as TGTGCCAGCAGTTTATTGGGTTGGCCCTCGTACCCCTATCAGCCCCAGCATTTT. Its translation is CASSLLGWPSYPYQPQHF. The gene calls are TRBV28 and TRBJ1-5; no reliable D call. The CDR3 loop spans 18 amino acids. V shed 1 base and J shed 5 bases, with 21 bases lying between them. Germline CDR1 MDHEN, CDR2 SYDVKM.

The CDR3 bases are TGTGCCAGCAGTTTAAGGACAGGGTTATACGAGCAGTACTTC. It encodes CASSLRTGLYEQYF. J is TRBJ2-7 and V is TRBV27; TRBD1 agrees at 8 bases. This CDR3 has 14 residues. V shed 2 bases, J shed 4 bases, and the junction held 4 bases outside the gene matches. Per the germline V gene, CDR1 is MNHEY and CDR2 is SMNVEV (reference sequence).

This clone appeared a few times. The V and J genes are TRBV6-5 and TRBJ1-1, with a tentative D call TRBD1 (5 bases). In germline, CDR1 is MNHEY, CDR2 SVGAGI. With 6 bases removed from V and 7 bases from J, the gap between germline ends came to 9 bases. The CDR3 contains 11 residues. The CDR3, as DNA: TGTGCCAGCAGGGCGACAGTTGAAGCTTTCTTT. Translation gives CASRATVEAFF.

The rearrangement links TRBV6-5 to TRBJ2-5; no firm D call. CDR1 is MNHEY, CDR2 SVGAGI, per germline. The V end lost 11 bases, the J end lost 1 base, and 8 bases lay between the germline ends. CDR3 length: 11 amino acids. The CDR3 region is CASRIQETQYF. The DNA for the CDR3 is TGTGCCTCTCGGATCCAAGAGACCCAGTACTTC.

The chain combines TRBV29-1 with TRBJ1-2, with no clear D. The germline V gene has CDR1 SQVTM and CDR2 ANQGSEA. With 2 bases removed from V and 2 bases from J, the gap between germline ends came to 12 bases. There are 14 residues in the CDR3. The CDR3: CSVESLGRNYGYTF. The CDR3 DNA is TGCAGCGTTGAATCCCTGGGGAGGAACTATGGCTACACCTTC.

The gene calls are TRBV4-1 and TRBJ1-6; 7 bases fit TRBD1. This CDR3 contains 15 residues. Germline V gene lookup returns CDR1 MGHRA and CDR2 YSYEKL. V lost 5 bases and J lost 5; bases outside the gene matches: 6. CDR3 bases: TGCGCCAGCAGCGCAACAGGGGCGGATAATTCACCCCTCCACTTT. Translated: CASSATGADNSPLHF.

The chain carries TRBV15 and TRBJ1-1; 7 bases line up with TRBD1. Germline V CDR1 and CDR2: LNHNV, YYDKDF (reference sequence). After removal of 4 bases from V and 10 bases from J, the junction contained 12 bases not matched to a gene. The CDR3 length is 14 residues. In DNA, the CDR3 is TGTGCCACCAGCACGGGACAGACCCCCACTATAGCTTTCTTT. Protein: CATSTGQTPTIAFF.

The chain couples TRBV5-8 to TRBJ1-6; D is possibly TRBD1 (6 bases). Germline V CDR1 and CDR2: SGHTS, YDEGEE. Trimming shortened V by 5 bases and J by 7 bases, and 13 bases separated the two germline ends. The CDR3 consists of 14 residues. The CDR3 nucleotides are TGTGCCAGCAGTTTCAGGGGCTCGAATTCACCCCTCCACTTT. It encodes CASSFRGSNSPLHF.

This chain joins TRBV3-1 (or the pseudogene TRBV3-2) and TRBJ2-3; 12 nucleotides match TRBD2. Germline V gives CDR1 LGHDT, CDR2 YNNKEL (reference sequence). Unmatched junction bases numbered 2, after V lost 3 bases and J lost 10 bases. The length of the CDR3 is 13 residues. CDR3 sequence (DNA): TGTGCCAGCAGCCACCCTAGCGGGGGGGCGCAGTATTTT. This sequence encodes CASSHPSGGAQYF.

The chain recombines TRBV6-4 with TRBJ1-2; D is uncertain. The CDR3 is 13 amino acids. Germline CDR1 reads MRHNA; CDR2 reads SNTAGT. With 5 bases removed from V and 1 base from J, the gap between germline ends came to 8 bases. The CDR3 loop is CASSSPFNYGYTF. Here the CDR3 DNA reads TGTGCCAGCAGTAGTCCATTTAACTATGGCTACACCTTC.

This chain connects TRBV6-5 to TRBJ2-7; a weak D match, TRBD2 (6 bases). The CDR3 contains 15 residues. V dropped 7 bases and J dropped 0 bases, with 16 bases sitting between them. Per germline, CDR1 MNHEY and CDR2 SVGAGI. CDR3 DNA sequence: TGTGCCAGCAAACGGAGGGGTCGGAGCTCCTACGAGCAGTACTTC. It is translated as CASKRRGRSSYEQYF.

This clone was counted a single time. The chain joins TRBV27 to TRBJ2-3; a weak D match, TRBD1 (6 bases). Per the germline V gene, CDR1 is MNHEY and CDR2 is SMNVEV (reference sequence). V was shortened by 5 bases and J by 0 bases, with 12 bases between the two germline ends. There are 15 residues in the CDR3. The CDR3 DNA reads as TGTGCCAGCAGTCCAGGACAGCCTAGCACAGATACGCAGTATTTT. This sequence encodes CASSPGQPSTDTQYF.

The genes are TRBV28 and TRBJ1-1, with 7 bases aligning to TRBD1. Trimming took 4 bases from V and 4 from J; bases not matched to a gene: 6. The CDR3 is 14 amino acids. The V gene's germline CDR1 is MDHEN and CDR2 SYDVKM. CDR3 coding DNA: TGTGCCAGCAGTTACTCAGGGGGGGTCACTGAAGCTTTCTTT. Its translation: CASSYSGGVTEAFF. The whole variable domain, filled in from reference TRBV28 and TRBJ1-1, reads DVKVTQSSRYLVKRTGEKVFLECVQDMDHENMFWYRQDPGLGLRLIYFSYDVKMKEKGDIPEGYSVSREKKERFSLILESASTNQTSMYLCASSYSGGVTEAFFGQGTRLTVV.

This sequence joins TRBV2 and TRBJ1-6; 8 positions agree with TRBD1. The length of the CDR3 is 14 residues. CDR1 and CDR2 (germline): SNHLY, FYNNEI. Trimming cost V 7 bases and J 8 bases; bases outside gene matches: 7. The CDR3 bases are TGTGCCAGCACTGAGCAGGGGGCATATTCACCCCTCCACTTT. This translates into CASTEQGAYSPLHF.

Only a few counts were recorded for this clone. The chain couples TRBV7-2 to TRBJ2-3; tentatively, D is TRBD1 or TRBD2 (5 bases each). Trimming took off 1 base at V and 5 bases at J, with 13 bases between the two ends. The CDR3 sequence is 15 residues long. The germline gives CDR1 SGHTA, CDR2 FQGNSA. The CDR3 spells CASSLEVREIDTQYF. The CDR3 coding sequence is TGTGCCAGCAGCTTAGAGGTCAGGGAGATAGATACGCAGTATTTT. The full variable domain, with the rest looked up from reference TRBV7-2 and TRBJ2-3, is GAGVSQSPSNKVTEKGKDVELRCDPISGHTALYWYRQSLGQGLEFLIYFQGNSAPDKSGLPSDRFSAERTGGSVSTLTIQRTQQEDSAVYLCASSLEVREIDTQYFGPGTRLTVL.